This is a list of T cell receptor beta chains from one sample in a study of blood T cell repertoires in COVID-19. The protocol was immunoSEQ multiplex PCR, while the TCRdb copy is restricted to in-frame clones and leaves out a portion. The sample contains some 300,000 clones, 90% of which appear only once. The specimen sequenced was peripheral blood. The source is a woman between 35 and 50 years old with COVID-19, enrolled during active disease. Each CDR3 is given with its conserved first and last residue. The order of the fields is D gene, V gene, clone size, J gene, CDR3 DNA, CDR3 protein. A D gene is named only where the DNA matches it firmly. Size tells how often a clone was seen (once, few, many) or the class of an expanded clone, and some rows leave it out.

D: TRBD1
V: TRBV7-2
size: -
J: TRBJ1-4
DNA: TGTGCCAGCAGCATAGACAGGGGGAAGAATGAAAAACTGTTTTTT
CDR3: CASSIDRGKNEKLFF

D: TRBD1
V: TRBV12-3/TRBV12-4
size: -
J: TRBJ1-2
DNA: TGTGCCAGCAGCCGTGGACAGGTTTATGGCTACACCTTC
CDR3: CASSRGQVYGYTF

D: -
V: TRBV6-5
size: -
J: TRBJ1-2
DNA: TGTGCCAGCAGTTACTCGAACAGCTATGGCTACACCTTC
CDR3: CASSYSNSYGYTF

D: TRBD1
V: TRBV6-5
size: -
J: TRBJ1-1
DNA: TGTGCCAGCAGTCGCGCCGGGACAGGGGACGCTTTCTTT
CDR3: CASSRAGTGDAFF

D: -
V: TRBV2
size: few
J: TRBJ1-6
DNA: TGTGCCAGCAGTCCATCGGAAGGAGCTCTTAATTCACCCCTCCACTTT
CDR3: CASSPSEGALNSPLHF

D: TRBD1
V: TRBV2
size: -
J: TRBJ1-1
DNA: TGTGCCAGCAGTTTCGGGACAGGGGAATCCCCCCTCCATCGGGCTGAAGCTTTCTTT
CDR3: CASSFGTGESPLHRAEAFF

D: TRBD1
V: TRBV27
size: -
J: TRBJ2-1
DNA: TGTGCCAGCACCCGACAGGGGGGCTACAATGAGCAGTTCTTC
CDR3: CASTRQGGYNEQFF

D: TRBD1
V: TRBV30
size: -
J: TRBJ1-2
DNA: TGTGCCTGGAGTGTAAGGGACAGGGGGCTTGGCTACACCTTC
CDR3: CAWSVRDRGLGYTF

D: -
V: TRBV24-1
size: -
J: TRBJ2-3
DNA: TGTGCCACCAGTGTCAGGGATACGCAGTATTTT
CDR3: CATSVRDTQYF

D: -
V: TRBV7-8
size: -
J: TRBJ2-3
DNA: TGTGCCAGCAGCCCCGCGCTAGCGTCTAGCACAGATACGCAGTATTTT
CDR3: CASSPALASSTDTQYF

D: TRBD1
V: TRBV18
size: -
J: TRBJ2-7
DNA: TGTGCCAGCTCTTCCGTCTATAGGACAGGGAACGAGCAGTACTTC
CDR3: CASSSVYRTGNEQYF

D: -
V: TRBV6-2/TRBV6-3
size: -
J: TRBJ1-5
DNA: TGTGCCAGCAGTCGGACTCTTGGTAGCAATCAGCCCCAGCATTTT
CDR3: CASSRTLGSNQPQHF

D: TRBD1
V: TRBV5-8
size: few
J: TRBJ1-5
DNA: TGTGCCAGCAGTACCGGGACAGGGGACCTTCAGCCCCAGCATTTT
CDR3: CASSTGTGDLQPQHF

D: TRBD1
V: TRBV2
size: once
J: TRBJ1-4
DNA: TGTGCCAGCAGTCGGGACAGGGGGCGAGGGGCTAATGAAAAACTGTTTTTT
CDR3: CASSRDRGRGANEKLFF

D: -
V: TRBV5-1
size: -
J: TRBJ1-3
DNA: TGCGCCAGCAGCTTGCGGGGGGCGCTTGGAAACACCATATATTTT
CDR3: CASSLRGALGNTIYF

D: -
V: TRBV21-1
size: -
J: TRBJ2-2
DNA: TGTGCCAGCAGCAACGGGGGAGGAGCGACCACCGGGGAGCTGTTTTTT
CDR3: CASSNGGGATTGELFF

D: -
V: TRBV28
size: -
J: TRBJ2-7
DNA: TGTGCCAGCAGTTTTTTTCAGGGAACGATATCCTACGAGCAGTACTTC
CDR3: CASSFFQGTISYEQYF

D: -
V: TRBV5-1
size: -
J: TRBJ1-3
DNA: TGCGCCAGCAGCCTTACAGGGACTGGAAACACCATATATTTT
CDR3: CASSLTGTGNTIYF

D: -
V: TRBV27
size: -
J: TRBJ1-1
DNA: TGTGCCAGCAGTTTTTTTCGGACAGACTTGAACACTGAAGCTTTCTTT
CDR3: CASSFFRTDLNTEAFF

D: TRBD1
V: TRBV24-1
size: -
J: TRBJ2-2
DNA: TGTGCCACCTCAGGGGGCACCGGGGAGCTGTTTTTT
CDR3: CATSGGTGELFF

D: TRBD1
V: TRBV24-1
size: -
J: TRBJ1-4
DNA: TGTGCCACCAGTTCCGGGACAGACTTTGCAACTAATGAAAAACTGTTTTTT
CDR3: CATSSGTDFATNEKLFF

D: -
V: TRBV20-1
size: -
J: TRBJ1-6
DNA: TGCAGTGCTAGTCCGGACAAATATTCACCCCTCCACTTT
CDR3: CSASPDKYSPLHF

D: -
V: TRBV11-3
size: -
J: TRBJ2-7
DNA: TGTGCCAGCAGCTTAGCAGAGGGGGTGATCTACGAGCAGTACTTC
CDR3: CASSLAEGVIYEQYF

D: -
V: TRBV9
size: -
J: TRBJ1-3
DNA: TGTGCCAGCAGCGTAGAGAGGGGAAACACCATATATTTT
CDR3: CASSVERGNTIYF

D: -
V: TRBV21-1
size: -
J: TRBJ2-1
DNA: TGTGCCAGCAGCTATCTCAGAAGGGACTATGATGGGTCCTACAATGAGCAGTTCTTC
CDR3: CASSYLRRDYDGSYNEQFF

D: TRBD1
V: TRBV2
size: many
J: TRBJ1-6
DNA: TGTGCCAGCAGGGGGACAGGGGCGTATAATTCACCCCTCCACTTT
CDR3: CASRGTGAYNSPLHF

D: -
V: TRBV6-5
size: -
J: TRBJ2-1
DNA: TGTGCCAGCACTACAGGTAGCTCCTACAATGAGCAGTTCTTC
CDR3: CASTTGSSYNEQFF

D: -
V: TRBV5-6
size: -
J: TRBJ1-2
DNA: TGTGCCAGCAGCTTGACGGCGGCGGCGCCCCTCTATGGCTACACCTTC
CDR3: CASSLTAAAPLYGYTF

D: -
V: TRBV30
size: -
J: TRBJ2-3
DNA: TGTGCCTGGATCGGGACTAGCACAGATACGCAGTATTTT
CDR3: CAWIGTSTDTQYF

D: -
V: TRBV6-1
size: -
J: TRBJ2-7
DNA: TGTGCCAGCAGTGAAGGATGGAGGGAGTACGAGCAGTACTTC
CDR3: CASSEGWREYEQYF

D: -
V: TRBV7-9
size: -
J: TRBJ2-3
DNA: TGTGCCAGCGTAAGAGATTCACCGGGGACGCAGTATTTT
CDR3: CASVRDSPGTQYF

D: TRBD2
V: TRBV9
size: -
J: TRBJ2-5
DNA: TGTGCCAGCAGCGTAGATCTAGCGGGGGGACTCCAAGAGACCCAGTACTTC
CDR3: CASSVDLAGGLQETQYF

D: TRBD1
V: TRBV28
size: -
J: TRBJ1-2
DNA: TGTGCCAGCAGTCCGGGACAGCATTATGGCTACACCTTC
CDR3: CASSPGQHYGYTF

D: TRBD2
V: TRBV29-1
size: -
J: TRBJ2-3
DNA: TGCAGCGGTAGGGGACTAGCGACAGATACGCAGTATTTT
CDR3: CSGRGLATDTQYF

D: -
V: TRBV7-2
size: -
J: TRBJ2-3
DNA: TGTGCCAGCAGCTTATATTCCGGAGGCACAGATACGCAGTATTTT
CDR3: CASSLYSGGTDTQYF

D: -
V: TRBV6-2/TRBV6-3
size: few
J: TRBJ1-1
DNA: TGTGCCAGCAGTTACTTCACCGGGGGGACTGAAGCTTTCTTT
CDR3: CASSYFTGGTEAFF

D: -
V: TRBV11-2
size: -
J: TRBJ2-3
DNA: TGTGCCAGCAGCTTAGGAAGAGGATTCGGCGGCACAGATACGCAGTATTTT
CDR3: CASSLGRGFGGTDTQYF

D: TRBD1
V: TRBV5-6
size: -
J: TRBJ1-6
DNA: TGTGCCAGCAGCCACAGGGGGAACCCCTATAATTCACCCCTCCACTTT
CDR3: CASSHRGNPYNSPLHF

D: -
V: TRBV3-1/TRBV3-2
size: few
J: TRBJ1-2
DNA: TGTGCCAGCAGCCAAGTGCCAGGCGATAACTATGGCTACACCTTC
CDR3: CASSQVPGDNYGYTF

D: -
V: TRBV28
size: once
J: TRBJ1-4
DNA: TGTGCCAGCAGTTTACTTGGTGCGAAGAGCGAAAAACTGTTTTTT
CDR3: CASSLLGAKSEKLFF